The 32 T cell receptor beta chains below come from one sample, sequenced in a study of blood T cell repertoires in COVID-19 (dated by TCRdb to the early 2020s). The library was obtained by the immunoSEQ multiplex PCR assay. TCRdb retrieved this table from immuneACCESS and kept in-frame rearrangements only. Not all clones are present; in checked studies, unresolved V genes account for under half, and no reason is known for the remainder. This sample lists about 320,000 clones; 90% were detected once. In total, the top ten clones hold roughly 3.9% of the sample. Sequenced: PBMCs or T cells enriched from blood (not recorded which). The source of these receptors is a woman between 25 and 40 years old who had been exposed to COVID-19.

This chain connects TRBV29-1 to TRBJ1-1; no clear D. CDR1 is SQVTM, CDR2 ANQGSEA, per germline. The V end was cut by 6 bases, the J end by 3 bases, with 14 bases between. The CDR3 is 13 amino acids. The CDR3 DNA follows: TGCAGCGTCCAAGCGGGCGACCACACTGAAGCTTTCTTT. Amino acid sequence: CSVQAGDHTEAFF.

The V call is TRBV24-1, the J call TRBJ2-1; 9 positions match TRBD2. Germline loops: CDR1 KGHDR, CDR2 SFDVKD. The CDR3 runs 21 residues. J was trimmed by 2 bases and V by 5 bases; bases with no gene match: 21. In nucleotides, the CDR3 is TGTGCCACCAGTGCTACAGGGTACTTTGGGAGCGGGGGGCCTACCTACAATGAGCAGTTCTTC. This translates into CATSATGYFGSGGPTYNEQFF.

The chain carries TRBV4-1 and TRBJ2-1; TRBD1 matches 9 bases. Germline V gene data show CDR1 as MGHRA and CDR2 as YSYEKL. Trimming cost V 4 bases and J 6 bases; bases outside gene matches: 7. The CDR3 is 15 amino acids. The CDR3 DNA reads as TGCGCCAGCAGCCCCCTGGGGACAGGGTTCAATGAGCAGTTCTTC. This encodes CASSPLGTGFNEQFF.

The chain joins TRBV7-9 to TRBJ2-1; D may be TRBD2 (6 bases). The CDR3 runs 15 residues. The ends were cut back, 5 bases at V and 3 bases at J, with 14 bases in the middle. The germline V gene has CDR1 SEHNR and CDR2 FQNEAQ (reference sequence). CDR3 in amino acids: CASSLGGRHYNEQFF. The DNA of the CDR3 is TGTGCCAGCAGCCTTGGGGGGAGACACTACAATGAGCAGTTCTTC.

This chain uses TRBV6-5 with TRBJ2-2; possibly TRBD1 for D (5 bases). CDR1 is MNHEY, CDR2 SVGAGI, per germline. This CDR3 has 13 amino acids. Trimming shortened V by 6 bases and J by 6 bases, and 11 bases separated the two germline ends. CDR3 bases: TGTGCCAGCAGCAATAGACAGCCCGGGGAGCTGTTTTTT. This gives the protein CASSNRQPGELFF.

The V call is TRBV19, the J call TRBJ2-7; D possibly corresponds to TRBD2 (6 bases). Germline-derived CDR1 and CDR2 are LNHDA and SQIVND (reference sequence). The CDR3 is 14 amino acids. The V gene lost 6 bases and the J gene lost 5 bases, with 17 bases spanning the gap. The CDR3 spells CASSPQWREDEQYF. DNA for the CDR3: TGTGCCAGTAGCCCTCAGTGGAGGGAGGACGAGCAGTACTTC.

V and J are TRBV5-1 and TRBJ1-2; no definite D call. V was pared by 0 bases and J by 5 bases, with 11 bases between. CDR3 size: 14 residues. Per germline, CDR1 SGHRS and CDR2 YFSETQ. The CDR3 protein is CASSLGEDVYGYTF. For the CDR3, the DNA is TGCGCCAGCAGCTTGGGGGAGGATGTTTATGGCTACACCTTC. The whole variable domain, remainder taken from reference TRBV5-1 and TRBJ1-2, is KAGVTQTPRYLIKTRGQQVTLSCSPISGHRSVSWYQQTPGQGLQFLFEYFSETQRNKGNFPGRFSGRQFSNSRSEMNVSTLELGDSALYLCASSLGEDVYGYTFGSGTRLTVV.

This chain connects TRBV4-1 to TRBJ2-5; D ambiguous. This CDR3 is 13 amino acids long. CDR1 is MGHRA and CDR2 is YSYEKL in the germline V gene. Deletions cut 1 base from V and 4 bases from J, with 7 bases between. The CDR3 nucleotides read TGCGCCAGCAGCCAAGGAGTCTTAGAGACCCAGTACTTC. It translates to CASSQGVLETQYF.

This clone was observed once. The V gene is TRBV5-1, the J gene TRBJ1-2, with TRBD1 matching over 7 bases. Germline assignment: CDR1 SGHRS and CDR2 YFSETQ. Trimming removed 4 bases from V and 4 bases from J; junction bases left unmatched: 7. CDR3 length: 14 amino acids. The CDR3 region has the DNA TGCGCCAGCAGCCCGGGGACAGAAAGCTATGGCTACACCTTC. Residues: CASSPGTESYGYTF.

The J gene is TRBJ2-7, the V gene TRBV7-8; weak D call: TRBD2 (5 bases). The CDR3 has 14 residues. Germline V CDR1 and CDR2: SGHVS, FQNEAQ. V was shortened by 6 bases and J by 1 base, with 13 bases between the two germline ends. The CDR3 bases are TGTGCCAGCAGTGGAACTCGGGGTTCCTACGAGCAGTACTTC. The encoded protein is CASSGTRGSYEQYF.

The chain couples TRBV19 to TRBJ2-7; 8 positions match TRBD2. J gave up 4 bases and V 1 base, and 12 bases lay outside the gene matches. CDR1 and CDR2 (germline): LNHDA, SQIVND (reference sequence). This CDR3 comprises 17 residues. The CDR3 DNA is TGTGCCAGTAGTATAGGGCTAGCGGGTAGGCGGGCGTACGAGCAGTACTTC. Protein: CASSIGLAGRRAYEQYF.

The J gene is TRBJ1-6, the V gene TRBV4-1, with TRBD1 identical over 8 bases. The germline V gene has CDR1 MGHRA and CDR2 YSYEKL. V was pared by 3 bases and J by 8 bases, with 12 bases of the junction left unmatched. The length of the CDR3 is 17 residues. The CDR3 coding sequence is TGCGCCAGCAGCCACCCCGAAACGGACAGGGCGTATTCACCCCTCCACTTT. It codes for CASSHPETDRAYSPLHF.

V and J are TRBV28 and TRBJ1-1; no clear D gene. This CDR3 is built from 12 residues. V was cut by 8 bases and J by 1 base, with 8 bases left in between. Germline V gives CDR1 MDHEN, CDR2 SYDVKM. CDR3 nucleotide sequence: TGTGCCAGCTTCTATGGGAACACTGAAGCTTTCTTT. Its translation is CASFYGNTEAFF.

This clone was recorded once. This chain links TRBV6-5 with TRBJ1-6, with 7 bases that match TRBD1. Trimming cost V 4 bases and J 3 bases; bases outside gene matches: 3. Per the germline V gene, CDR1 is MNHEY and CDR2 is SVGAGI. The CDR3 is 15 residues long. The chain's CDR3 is CASSLRQGYNSPLHF. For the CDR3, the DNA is TGTGCCAGCAGTTTACGACAGGGCTATAATTCACCCCTCCACTTT.

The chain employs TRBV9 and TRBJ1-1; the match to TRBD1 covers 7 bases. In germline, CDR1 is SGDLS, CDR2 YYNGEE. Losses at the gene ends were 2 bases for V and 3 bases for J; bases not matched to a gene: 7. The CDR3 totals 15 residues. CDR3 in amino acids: CASSVRDRRDTEAFF. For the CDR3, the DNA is TGTGCCAGCAGCGTCCGGGACAGAAGGGACACTGAAGCTTTCTTT.

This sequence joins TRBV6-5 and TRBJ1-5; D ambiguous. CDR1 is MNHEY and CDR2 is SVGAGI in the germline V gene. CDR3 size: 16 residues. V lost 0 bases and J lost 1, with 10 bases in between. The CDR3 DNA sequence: TGTGCCAGCAGTTACTCGCCGGTCTTGAGCAATCAGCCCCAGCATTTT. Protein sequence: CASSYSPVLSNQPQHF.

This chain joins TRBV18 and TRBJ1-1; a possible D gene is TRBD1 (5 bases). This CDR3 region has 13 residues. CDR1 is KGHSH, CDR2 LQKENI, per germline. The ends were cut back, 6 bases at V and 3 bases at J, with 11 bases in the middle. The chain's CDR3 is CASSPKGYTEAFF. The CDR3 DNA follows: TGTGCCAGCTCTCCTAAGGGGTACACTGAAGCTTTCTTT.

Here the CDR3 reads CASSRLGNTEAFF. DNA for the CDR3: TGCGCCAGCAGTAGACTAGGGAACACTGAAGCTTTCTTT. The J gene is TRBJ1-1, the V gene TRBV5-1; D not certain. This CDR3 spans 13 amino acids. The germline V gene encodes CDR1 SGHRS and CDR2 YFSETQ. V was clipped by 5 bases and J by 1 base, with 9 bases between them.

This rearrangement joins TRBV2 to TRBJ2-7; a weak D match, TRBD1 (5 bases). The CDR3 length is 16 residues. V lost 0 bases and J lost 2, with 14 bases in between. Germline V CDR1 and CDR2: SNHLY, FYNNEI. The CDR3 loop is CASSEALPTVTYEQYF. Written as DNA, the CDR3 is TGTGCCAGCAGTGAAGCGCTTCCGACAGTCACCTACGAGCAGTACTTC.

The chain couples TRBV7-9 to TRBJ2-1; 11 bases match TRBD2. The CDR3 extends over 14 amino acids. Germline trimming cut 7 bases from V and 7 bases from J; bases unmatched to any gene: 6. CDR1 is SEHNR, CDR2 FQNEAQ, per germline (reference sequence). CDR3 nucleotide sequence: TGTGCCAGCACCGTAGCGGGGGGGACTAATGAGCAGTTCTTC. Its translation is CASTVAGGTNEQFF.

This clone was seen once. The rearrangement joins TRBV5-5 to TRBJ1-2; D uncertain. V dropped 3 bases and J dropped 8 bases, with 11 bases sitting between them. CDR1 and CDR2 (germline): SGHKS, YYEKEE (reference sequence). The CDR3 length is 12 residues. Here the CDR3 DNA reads TGTGCCAGCAGCTCTCCCGGCAGGGGCTACACCTTC. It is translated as CASSSPGRGYTF.

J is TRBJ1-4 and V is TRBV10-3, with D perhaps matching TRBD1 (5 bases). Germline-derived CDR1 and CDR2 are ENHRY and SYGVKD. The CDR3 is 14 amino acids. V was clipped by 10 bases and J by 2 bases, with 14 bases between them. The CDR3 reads CATQGAGTNEKLFF. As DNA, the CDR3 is TGTGCCACTCAGGGCGCAGGGACTAATGAAAAACTGTTTTTT.

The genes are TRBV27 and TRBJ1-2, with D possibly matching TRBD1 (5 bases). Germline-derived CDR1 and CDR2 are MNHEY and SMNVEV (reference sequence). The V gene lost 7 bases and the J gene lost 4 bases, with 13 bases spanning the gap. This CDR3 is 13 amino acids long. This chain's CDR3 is CASTDSVGYGYTF. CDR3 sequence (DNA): TGTGCCAGCACCGACAGCGTTGGCTATGGCTACACCTTC.

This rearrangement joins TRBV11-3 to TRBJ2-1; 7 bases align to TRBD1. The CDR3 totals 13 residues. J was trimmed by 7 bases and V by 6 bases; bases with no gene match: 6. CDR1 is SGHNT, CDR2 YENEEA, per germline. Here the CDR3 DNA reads TGTGCCAGCAGTTTACAGGGGATGAATGAGCAGTTCTTC. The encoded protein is CASSLQGMNEQFF.

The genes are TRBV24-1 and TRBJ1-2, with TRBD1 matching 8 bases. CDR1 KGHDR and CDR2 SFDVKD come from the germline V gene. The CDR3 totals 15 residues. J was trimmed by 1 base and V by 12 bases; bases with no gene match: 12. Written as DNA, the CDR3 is TGTGCCCTATACGTCCCGGGACAGGATAACTATGGCTACACCTTC. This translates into CALYVPGQDNYGYTF.

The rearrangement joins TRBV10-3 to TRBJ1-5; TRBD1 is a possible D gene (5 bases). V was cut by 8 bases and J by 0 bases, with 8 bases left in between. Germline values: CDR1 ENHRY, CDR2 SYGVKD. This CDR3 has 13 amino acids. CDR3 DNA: TGTGCCATCGGGGGGTATAGCAATCAGCCCCAGCATTTT. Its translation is CAIGGYSNQPQHF.

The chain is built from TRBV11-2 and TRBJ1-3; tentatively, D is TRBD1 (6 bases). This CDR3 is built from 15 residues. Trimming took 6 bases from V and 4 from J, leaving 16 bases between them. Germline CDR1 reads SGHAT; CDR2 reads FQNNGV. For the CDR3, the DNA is TGTGCCAGCAGTTTCGAGCGGGGGACAGGAAACACCATATATTTT. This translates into CASSFERGTGNTIYF. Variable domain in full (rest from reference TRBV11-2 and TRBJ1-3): EAGVAQSPRYKIIEKRQSVAFWCNPISGHATLYWYQQILGQGPKLLIQFQNNGVVDDSQLPKDRFSAERLKGVDSTLKIQPAKLEDSAVYLCASSFERGTGNTIYFGEGSWLTVV.

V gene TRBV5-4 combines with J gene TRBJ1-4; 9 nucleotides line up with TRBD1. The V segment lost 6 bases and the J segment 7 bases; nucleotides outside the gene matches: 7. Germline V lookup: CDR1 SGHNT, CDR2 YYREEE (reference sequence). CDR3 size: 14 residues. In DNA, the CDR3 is TGTGCCAGCACCCGAGACAGGGGGAGTGAAAAACTGTTTTTT. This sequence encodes CASTRDRGSEKLFF.

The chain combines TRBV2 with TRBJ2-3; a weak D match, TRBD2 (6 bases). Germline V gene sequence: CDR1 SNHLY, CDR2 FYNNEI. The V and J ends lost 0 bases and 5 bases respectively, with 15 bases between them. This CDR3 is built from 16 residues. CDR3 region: CASSEAASAEGDTQYF. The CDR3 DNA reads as TGTGCCAGCAGTGAAGCGGCTAGCGCCGAGGGAGATACGCAGTATTTT.

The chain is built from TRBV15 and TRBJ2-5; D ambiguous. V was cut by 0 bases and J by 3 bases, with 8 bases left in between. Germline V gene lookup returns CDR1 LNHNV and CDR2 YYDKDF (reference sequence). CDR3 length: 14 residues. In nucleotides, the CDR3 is TGTGCCACCAGCAGAGAGCACTTTGAAGAGACCCAGTACTTC. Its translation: CATSREHFEETQYF.

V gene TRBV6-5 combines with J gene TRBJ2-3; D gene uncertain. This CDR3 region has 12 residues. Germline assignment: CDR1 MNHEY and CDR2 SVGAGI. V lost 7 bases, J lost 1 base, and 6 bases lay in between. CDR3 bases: TGTGCCAGCAACCAGGGCACAGATACGCAGTATTTT. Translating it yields CASNQGTDTQYF.

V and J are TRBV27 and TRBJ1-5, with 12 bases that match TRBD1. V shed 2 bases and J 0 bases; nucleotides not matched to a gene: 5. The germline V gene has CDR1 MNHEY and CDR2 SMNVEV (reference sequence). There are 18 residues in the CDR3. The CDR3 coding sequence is TGTGCCAGCAGTTTAGGGACAGGGGGCAAGGATAGCAATCAGCCCCAGCATTTT. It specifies CASSLGTGGKDSNQPQHF.